These 5 T cell receptor beta chains originate from one sample sequenced in a study of response to subunit inactivated influenza vaccine. Each CDR3 protein is one row after TCRdb ran MiXCR on the RT-PCR reads. Among 710,000 or so distinct CDR3 sequences, 15% to 19% were seen once, and the ten largest hold approximately 10%. The sample was PBMCs from blood, taken 11 to 12 days after vaccination. The receptors come from a man aged 45-60 years who received an inactivated influenza vaccine.

This clonotype occurred a few times. The genes are TRBV29-1 and TRBJ2-5, with 8 bases aligning to TRBD1. The V and J ends lost 7 bases and 1 base, in that order; junction bases with no gene match: 5. This CDR3 is built from 13 residues. The germline CDR1 and CDR2 sequences are SQVTM and ANQGSEA. The CDR3 sequence is CSDRGVPQETQYF. The CDR3 nucleotides read TGCAGCGACAGGGGGGTCCCCCAAGAGACCCAGTACTTC.

In this sample, this clonotype turned up a few times. This chain joins TRBV11-1 and TRBJ2-1, with 7 bases that match TRBD2. CDR1 is SGHAT and CDR2 is FQDESV in the germline V gene (reference sequence). Losses at the gene ends were 4 bases for V and 3 bases for J; bases not matched to a gene: 15. The CDR3 length is 18 residues. The CDR3 sequence is CASSSPRTSLANYNEQFF. The CDR3 bases are TGTGCCAGCAGCTCCCCCCGGACTAGTTTGGCTAACTACAATGAGCAGTTCTTC.

In this sample, this clonotype turned up a few times. This chain links TRBV6-1 with TRBJ1-5, with 7 bases matching TRBD1. This CDR3 is built from 15 residues. Germline CDR1 is MNHNS and CDR2 is SASEGT. The J segment lost 1 base and the V segment lost 6 bases, leaving 6 bases of the junction unmatched. The CDR3 sequence is CASRFRGESNQPQHF. CDR3 nucleotide sequence: TGTGCCAGCAGATTCAGGGGGGAGAGCAATCAGCCCCAGCATTTT.

CDR3 nucleotides: TGTGCCACCAGTGATTCTAAGAAGGTGTACGAGCAGTACTTC. Encoded protein: CATSDSKKVYEQYF. This rearrangement joins TRBV24-1 to TRBJ2-7; no clear D. The V and J ends lost 2 bases and 4 bases respectively, with 11 bases between them. Germline-derived CDR1 and CDR2 are KGHDR and SFDVKD. The CDR3 is made up of 14 amino acids.

In this sample, this clonotype turned up once. The chain carries TRBV15 and TRBJ2-7; D gene uncertain. The CDR3 loop spans 15 amino acids. V dropped 2 bases and J dropped 4 bases, with 15 bases sitting between them. Germline lookup yields CDR1 LNHNV and CDR2 YYDKDF (reference sequence). CDR3 nucleotide sequence: TGTGCCACCAGCAGAACCTTAGGTGACAAATACGAGCAGTACTTC. Amino acids: CATSRTLGDKYEQYF.